This TCR beta chain is drawn from a study of blood T cell repertoires in COVID-19. Across the study: There were acute and convalescent COVID-19 samples, and they came from the United States, Italy and Spain. The cDNA or gDNA used as material had been derived from T cells, B-cell-depleted T cells, or PBMCs.

Per the original data handling: The authors estimated nucleated cell counts from reference gene primer amplification. Clones were sequenced by immunoSEQ multiplex PCR, and TCRdb holds only the in-frame ones, with some missing. The V and J calls and the clone size are those of that table, but D and trimming were determined from the DNA. The sample has fewer than 300,000 clones, over 65% seen once. Germline V gene lookup returns CDR1 LGHDT and CDR2 YNNKEL (reference sequence). The length of the CDR3 is 14 residues. The ends were cut back, 5 bases at V and 7 bases at J, with 14 bases in the middle. The chain links TRBV3-1 (or the pseudogene TRBV3-2) to TRBJ1-4; a possible D gene is TRBD1 (6 bases). The source material was peripheral blood. The sequence came from a woman over 75 with acute or convalescent COVID-19. The CDR3 sequence is CASSLQGTGEKLFF. For the CDR3, the DNA is TGTGCCAGCAGCTTACAGGGTACGGGTGAAAAACTGTTTTTT.